Sequencing of this T cell receptor (beta chain) was carried out in a study of T cell repertoires in cytomegalovirus infection. At the level of the study: In public TCR beta signatures, there were indications of both CMV infection and matching HLA type. Notes on the study in general: Identification of carriers of CMV plus the relevant HLA was achieved through cumulative public TCR beta family frequency. HLA-C-restricted TCR beta clonotypes specific for CMV led the ex vivo response.

Germline loops: CDR1 DFQATT, CDR2 SNEGSKA (reference sequence). The CDR3 sequence is 13 residues long. V dropped 3 bases and J dropped 8; count of bases not matched to a gene: 6. This clonotype has just a few counts. Its antigen is currently unknown. TCRdb passed the reads through MiXCR, listing each CDR3 protein once. The repertoire holds 480,000 or so distinct CDR3 sequences, approximately 11% seen once, with 10% in the top ten. This sequence joins TRBV20-1 and TRBJ2-1, with 8 bases aligning to TRBD2. The sequence derives from a human donor in good health (CMV status not recorded). Some clones in this sample may be carry-over from other donors' samples. The sample was PBMCs. CDR3 sequence: CSARGGRFDEQFF. CDR3 DNA sequence: TGCAGTGCTAGGGGCGGGAGGTTCGATGAGCAGTTCTTC.